The 19 T cell receptor beta chains given below trace back to one sample, sequenced in a study of beta chain features in type 1 diabetes. These receptors' antigens are unknown. Every isolated RNA sample was fully reverse transcribed, so sequencing captured expressed TCRB transcripts. The data were produced by immunoSEQ multiplex PCR, yet TCRdb's version contains in-frame clones alone and is incomplete. The table includes 600,000 to 700,000 clones, roughly an eighth detected once. Study-wide findings and caveats: Moderate but significant shortening of TCRB CDR3s was recorded in all four CD4+ subsets from Type 1 diabetes patients.

The sequenced sample was naive CD4+ T cells from blood. The origin of the receptors is a man between 18 and 29 years old with type 1 diabetes.

This chain uses TRBV7-2 with TRBJ2-5; tentatively, D is TRBD1 or TRBD2 (6 bases each). Trimming pared 1 base from V and 4 bases from J, leaving 10 bases between. Germline CDR1 reads SGHTA; CDR2 reads FQGNSA. The CDR3 loop spans 14 amino acids. The CDR3 region has the DNA TGTGCCAGCAGCTTAGTAGGGGGGCCAGAGACCCAGTACTTC. As protein: CASSLVGGPETQYF.

Many counts were recorded for this clone. Other DNA sequences in the sample encode the same CDR3. V usage is TRBV7-9 and J usage is TRBJ2-6; TRBD2 might be the D (6 bases). The V gene lost 6 bases and the J gene lost 1 base, with 10 bases spanning the gap. Germline assignment: CDR1 SEHNR and CDR2 FQNEAQ (reference sequence). The CDR3 spans 15 residues. The CDR3 nucleotides are TGTGCCAGCAGTTTGAGCGGGTCTGGGGCCAACGTCCTGACTTTC. It specifies CASSLSGSGANVLTF.

V gene TRBV6-1 combines with J gene TRBJ2-3, with TRBD1 matching over 7 bases. This CDR3 region has 16 residues. CDR1 is MNHNS and CDR2 is SASEGT in the germline V gene. V lost 5 bases and J lost 1; bases outside the gene matches: 9. CDR3 amino acids: CASSQGTVGGTDTQYF. CDR3 nucleotides: TGTGCCAGCAGTCAAGGGACAGTGGGGGGCACAGATACGCAGTATTTT.

V and J are TRBV15 and TRBJ1-2; 9 nucleotides align to TRBD1. The CDR3 loop spans 14 amino acids. J was trimmed by 2 bases and V by 5 bases; bases with no gene match: 3. Looked up from germline, CDR1 is LNHNV and CDR2 is YYDKDF (reference sequence). The CDR3 sequence: CATSPGTGNYGYTF. CDR3 sequence (DNA): TGTGCCACCAGCCCCGGGACAGGGAACTATGGCTACACCTTC.

The chain recombines TRBV30 with TRBJ2-7; D is possibly TRBD1 (6 bases). The CDR3 extends over 15 amino acids. The ends were cut back, 1 base at V and 1 base at J, with 14 bases in the middle. Germline CDR1 and CDR2: GTSNPN and SVGIG (reference sequence). The CDR3 is CAWSGDRPPSYEQYF. The CDR3 DNA reads TGTGCCTGGAGTGGAGACAGGCCACCATCCTACGAGCAGTACTTC.

This chain connects TRBV5-1 to TRBJ2-1, with TRBD1 matching over 7 bases. Germline CDR1 SGHRS, CDR2 YFSETQ. V lost 1 base and J lost 0; bases outside the gene matches: 4. This CDR3 comprises 16 residues. CDR3 DNA sequence: TGCGCCAGCAGCTTGTTTGCAGGGGGCTCCTACAATGAGCAGTTCTTC. It yields the protein CASSLFAGGSYNEQFF.

This clone has more than one count but fewer than ten. The chain carries TRBV30 and TRBJ2-1; D not certain. Germline CDR1 and CDR2: GTSNPN and SVGIG (reference sequence). CDR3 length: 12 residues. The V and J ends lost 2 bases and 7 bases respectively, with 9 bases between them. CDR3 residues: CAWSRRINEQFF. The CDR3, as DNA: TGTGCCTGGAGTCGGCGGATTAATGAGCAGTTCTTC.

This clone has only a few counts. J is TRBJ1-2 and V is TRBV30; D is possibly TRBD1 (5 bases). Germline V CDR1 and CDR2: GTSNPN, SVGIG (reference sequence). CDR3 size: 12 residues. The ends were cut back, 7 bases at V and 0 bases at J, with 9 bases in the middle. The CDR3 loop is CALTVSNYGYTF. The CDR3, as DNA: TGTGCCTTGACAGTTTCTAACTATGGCTACACCTTC.

This clone was detected a few times. This chain links TRBV9 with TRBJ2-1; a possible D gene is TRBD2 (6 bases). This CDR3 has 14 amino acids. Per the germline V gene, CDR1 is SGDLS and CDR2 is YYNGEE. V was cut by 2 bases and J by 7 bases, with 13 bases left in between. This CDR3 reads CASSVEGKRNEQFF. DNA of the CDR3: TGTGCCAGCAGCGTGGAGGGTAAGAGGAATGAGCAGTTCTTC.

This chain uses TRBV28 with TRBJ2-1; TRBD1 agrees at 8 bases. The germline gives CDR1 MDHEN, CDR2 SYDVKM. J was trimmed by 8 bases and V by 6 bases; bases with no gene match: 9. The CDR3 is 14 amino acids. The DNA of the CDR3 is TGTGCCAGCAGACGGACAGGGCTTGAGGATGAGCAGTTCTTC. It specifies CASRRTGLEDEQFF.

This clone has a handful of counts. CDR3 sequence (DNA): TGCGCCAGCAGTCAGGGGTCCGATGGAGGGGAGCAGTACTTC. This translates into CASSQGSDGGEQYF. The V call is TRBV5-1, the J call TRBJ2-7; possibly TRBD1 or TRBD2 for D (6 bases each). The ends were cut back, 5 bases at V and 7 bases at J, with 19 bases in the middle. Germline loops: CDR1 SGHRS, CDR2 YFSETQ. The CDR3 is 14 amino acids.

This sequence joins TRBV7-8 and TRBJ1-1; D perhaps matches TRBD1 (6 bases). The CDR3 is 14 residues long. The germline V gene has CDR1 SGHVS and CDR2 FQNEAQ. V gave up 3 bases and J gave up 4 bases, with 12 bases separating them. The CDR3 loop is CASSFPWGPTEAFF. The CDR3 DNA sequence: TGTGCCAGCAGCTTCCCCTGGGGGCCCACTGAAGCTTTCTTT. Supplemented by reference TRBV7-8 and TRBJ1-1, the full variable domain reads GAGVSQSPRYKVAKRGQDVALRCDPISGHVSLFWYQQALGQGPEFLTYFQNEAQLDKSGLPSDRFFAERPEGSVSTLKIQRTQQEDSAVYLCASSFPWGPTEAFFGQGTRLTVV.

The chain couples TRBV28 to TRBJ1-1; D is ambiguous. Per germline, CDR1 MDHEN and CDR2 SYDVKM. The length of the CDR3 is 17 residues. Trimming took off 1 base at V and 0 bases at J, with 15 bases between the two ends. CDR3 in DNA: TGTGCCAGCAGTTTATATCCCCTGGGGAGGATGAACACTGAAGCTTTCTTT. Its translation is CASSLYPLGRMNTEAFF.

This clone was counted a few times. The V gene is TRBV7-3, the J gene TRBJ2-3; TRBD1 might be the D (6 bases). V lost 5 bases, J lost 2 bases, and 14 bases lay in between. The CDR3 runs 15 residues. CDR1 SGHTA and CDR2 FQGTGA come from the germline V gene. CDR3 sequence reads: CASSPGASPTDTQYF. DNA for the CDR3: TGTGCCAGCAGCCCAGGGGCTAGTCCCACAGATACGCAGTATTTT.

The chain joins TRBV7-2 to TRBJ2-7; D is undetermined. Trimming removed 7 bases at V and 6 bases at J, with 22 bases between. The germline V gene encodes CDR1 SGHTA and CDR2 FQGNSA. The CDR3 spans 15 residues. The CDR3 region is CASTLGGEPQIEQYF. The CDR3, as DNA: TGTGCCAGCACCCTAGGCGGTGAGCCCCAGATCGAGCAGTACTTC. Drawing the rest from reference TRBV7-2 and TRBJ2-7, the complete variable domain is GAGVSQSPSNKVTEKGKDVELRCDPISGHTALYWYRQSLGQGLEFLIYFQGNSAPDKSGLPSDRFSAERTGGSVSTLTIQRTQQEDSAVYLCASTLGGEPQIEQYFGPGTRLTVT.

The chain combines TRBV11-1 with TRBJ2-7; no clear D. The CDR3 runs to 14 residues. CDR1 and CDR2 from the germline V gene are SGHAT and FQDESV (reference sequence). With 5 bases removed from V and 2 bases from J, the gap between germline ends came to 13 bases. Here the CDR3 reads CASSLNRSPYEQYF. The DNA for the CDR3 is TGTGCCAGCAGCCTCAATAGGAGCCCCTACGAGCAGTACTTC.

This clone was counted between two and nine times. The chain uses TRBV29-1 and TRBJ2-6; either TRBD1 or TRBD2 may fit D (6 bases each). Between the trimmed V and J ends, which lost 1 base and 0 bases, there was a span of 16 bases. CDR1 is SQVTM and CDR2 is ANQGSEA in the germline V gene. This CDR3 has 18 amino acids. This CDR3 reads CSVEVFLGGYSGANVLTF. CDR3 bases: TGCAGCGTTGAAGTTTTCTTGGGGGGCTACTCTGGGGCCAACGTCCTGACTTTC.

This clone was detected a few times. The chain combines TRBV28 with TRBJ2-5; the match to TRBD1 covers 8 bases. The closer fit of TRBJ2-7 to the DNA end suggests the J call may be wrong. Germline CDR1 reads MDHEN; CDR2 reads SYDVKM. This CDR3 contains 15 residues. The CDR3 DNA reads as TGTGCCAGCAGCCAAGCCGGGACAGGAGACTACGAGCAGTACTTC. Protein: CASSQAGTGDYEQYF.

The chain joins TRBV29-1 to TRBJ2-5; D is possibly TRBD1 (6 bases). This CDR3 has 13 amino acids. The V gene's germline CDR1 is SQVTM and CDR2 ANQGSEA. Trimming removed 4 bases from V and 1 base from J, with 10 bases in between. CDR3 residues: CSVVGQSQETQYF. For the CDR3, the DNA is TGCAGCGTTGTTGGACAGAGCCAAGAGACCCAGTACTTC.